This entry describes one TCR beta chain. TCRdb used MiXCR to reprocess the RT-PCR reads, holding one entry per CDR3 protein. The table records about 200,000 distinct CDR3 sequences, roughly two fifths of them present only once. Germline V gene lookup returns CDR1 MNHEY and CDR2 SVGEGT. This CDR3 spans 13 amino acids. V lost 6 bases and J lost 8; bases outside the gene matches: 7. This record belongs to a study of patients and donors after allogeneic stem cell transplantation. The specimen sequenced was blood, either unsorted or a sorted T cell fraction (not recorded which). The source of this sequence is a human donor who was either an allogeneic HSCT recipient or a stem cell or donor lymphocyte infusion donor (not recorded which). It is not recorded whose cells these are; they may come from a transplant donor. The chain carries TRBV6-2 or TRBV6-3 and TRBJ1-2; 9 nucleotides match TRBD1. CDR3 bases: TGTGCCAGCAGCCCACAGGGGGCGAGAGGCTACACCTTC. Translating it yields CASSPQGARGYTF.